Shown below are 8 T cell receptor beta chains from a single sample sequenced in a study of cytomegalovirus exposure and HLA in healthy donors. The PCR made use of 60 Vbeta and 13 Jbeta primers. Using immunoSEQ multiplex PCR, the repertoire was profiled, and TCRdb retains in-frame clones only, with some absent. The data show 70,000 to 95,000 clones, around four fifths seen once. The sequenced material came from PBMCs. The source of these receptors is a man between 25 and 39 years old in good health and CMV-seropositive.

This chain links TRBV4-3 with TRBJ1-5; perhaps TRBD1 as D (5 bases). This CDR3 has 15 amino acids. Germline CDR1 reads LGHNA; CDR2 reads YSLEER. V lost 3 bases and J lost 4, with 13 bases in between. The CDR3, as DNA: TGCGCCAGCAGCCAGCAGAGCGGGGGGAATCAGCCCCAGCATTTT. Its protein product is CASSQQSGGNQPQHF.

The chain combines TRBV7-9 with TRBJ2-7; 7 nucleotides line up with TRBD2. The CDR3 loop spans 13 amino acids. From germline, CDR1 is SEHNR and CDR2 FQNEAQ (reference sequence). Trimming took 6 bases from V and 6 from J; bases not matched to a gene: 8. The CDR3 is CASSLTSVSEQYF. CDR3 nucleotides: TGTGCCAGCAGTCTAACTAGCGTAAGCGAGCAGTACTTC.

The chain employs TRBV30 and TRBJ1-5, with TRBD1 matching over 7 bases. CDR1 and CDR2 (germline): GTSNPN, SVGIG (reference sequence). Trimming removed 4 bases from V and 4 bases from J; junction bases left unmatched: 4. The CDR3 is 13 residues long. The CDR3 here is CAWNRDRNQPQHF. CDR3 nucleotide sequence: TGTGCCTGGAACCGGGACAGAAATCAGCCCCAGCATTTT.

This chain uses TRBV7-2 with TRBJ1-2; a possible D gene is TRBD1 (6 bases). V was pared by 4 bases and J by 3 bases, with 18 bases between. From germline, CDR1 is SGHTA and CDR2 FQGNSA. There are 16 residues in the CDR3. DNA of the CDR3: TGTGCCAGCAGCTCCTACCTCACAGGGATGGACTATGGCTACACCTTC. The encoded protein is CASSSYLTGMDYGYTF.

The chain combines TRBV11-2 with TRBJ2-4; weak D call: TRBD2 (6 bases). The CDR3 spans 14 residues. Germline assignment: CDR1 SGHAT and CDR2 FQNNGV. The germline V and J ends were trimmed by 4 bases and 10 bases, with 17 bases remaining between them. CDR3 in amino acids: CASSSAGGVGIQYF. In DNA form, the CDR3 reads TGTGCCAGCAGCTCCGCCGGCGGGGTGGGAATTCAGTACTTC.

This rearrangement joins TRBV5-8 to TRBJ2-7; TRBD1 matches 9 bases. Germline-derived CDR1 and CDR2 are SGHTS and YDEGEE. V gave up 5 bases and J gave up 5 bases; unmatched junction bases: 5. This CDR3 contains 13 residues. This chain's CDR3 is CASRRTGVHEQYF. The CDR3 nucleotides are TGTGCCAGCAGACGGACAGGGGTTCACGAGCAGTACTTC.

This clone has only a few counts. V and J are TRBV5-4 and TRBJ2-5; D might be TRBD2 (7 bases). The CDR3 contains 19 residues. The ends were cut back, 0 bases at V and 4 bases at J, with 25 bases in the middle. Germline CDR1 is SGHNT and CDR2 is YYREEE (reference sequence). The CDR3 DNA follows: TGTGCCAGCAGCTTGGTGGAAGTGGCGGGGGCGGTTTTTGGAGAGACCCAGTACTTC. This translates into CASSLVEVAGAVFGETQYF.

This clone was detected a few times. The V and J genes are TRBV21-1 and TRBJ2-7; the DNA was not used to check the table's D call, TRBD1. TRBV21-1 is annotated as a pseudogene. The CDR3 runs to 14 residues. The CDR3 protein is CARSRDTRTVEQYF. The CDR3 DNA is TGTGCCCGCTCCCGGGACACTAGGACGGTCGAGCAGTACTTC.